The sequence of this TCR beta chain was determined in a study of OX40 agonist ivuxolimab in advanced cancers. Whole-study findings and limits: The antigen specificity of the peripheral T cells (those that were expanded) was not determined.

As to this clone: What it binds is not known.

The germline CDR1 and CDR2 sequences are MNHEY and SVGAGI. The CDR3 totals 15 residues. The ends lost 2 bases at V and 4 bases at J; junction bases unmatched: 3. Only in-frame clones appear in the TCRdb table, and some are missing; sequencing was by immunoSEQ multiplex PCR. The sample lists tens of thousands of clones; 80% to 90% were seen once. Sequences were derived from CD4+ or CD8+ T cells sorted from blood, sampled in a trial of the OX40 agonist ivuxolimab. This clonotype originated in an adult with an advanced solid tumor such as melanoma, head and neck, liver or kidney cancer. V and J are TRBV6-5 and TRBJ2-1, with 9 bases lining up with TRBD2. CDR3: CASSYGLAGYNEQFF. The CDR3 DNA sequence: TGTGCCAGCAGTTACGGGCTAGCGGGATACAATGAGCAGTTCTTC.